This TCR beta chain was identified in a study of OX40 agonist ivuxolimab in advanced cancers. About the study as a whole: Ivuxolimab, which targeted the costimulatory receptor OX40 (CD134), was an agonistic, fully human IgG2 monoclonal antibody. The dose-escalation cohort was 82.7% male with a mean age of about 54 years, ranging from roughly 20 to 80. The paper covers the monotherapy dose-escalation part of the phase I ivuxolimab trial, which included N of about 56 patients. Partial responses occurred in three dose-escalation patients, of whom one had hepatocellular carcinoma and two had cutaneous melanoma. Intravenous ivuxolimab was administered to patients every 2 weeks at six dose levels: 0.01, 0.1, 0.3, 1.5, 3 and 10 mg/kg. Prior anti-PD-1, anti-PD-L1 or anti-CTLA-4 therapy was permitted, and approximately 40% of dose-escalation patients had received checkpoint inhibitors. The purpose of peripheral TCRbeta sequencing was to test whether ivuxolimab changed TCR sequence diversity and led to clonal T-cell expansion. Of the approximately 54 dose-escalation patients, hepatocellular carcinoma was present in 19, melanoma in approximately 15, renal cell carcinoma in 9 and head and neck cancer in 9. The full study reports these points: Partial responders in the 0.1-3.0 mg/kg groups had among the lowest normalized peripheral clonal expansion, especially among CD8+ T cells. Antigen specificity was not determined for the clonally expanded peripheral T cells. On average, CD8+ T cells showed more expanded clones than CD4+ T cells after ivuxolimab. Low levels of normalized T-cell clonal expansion were also seen in some patients who did not respond. At doses from 0.1 to 3.0 mg/kg, clonal expansion was seen in both CD4+ and CD8+ blood T cells between baseline and week 6.

Deletion took 5 bases off V and 3 bases off J, with a span of 17 bases between the germline ends. The CDR3 numbers 15 residues from cysteine through phenylalanine. Left in the record is the CDR3 DNA by itself, 45 bases read in frame from the first base. Looking up the germline V gene yields CDR1 SGHAT and CDR2 FQNNGV. The trial excluded patients who had a history of autoimmune disease or were on systemic immunosuppression. Peripheral blood for TCR sequencing was drawn from every dose cohort at baseline, at cycle 4 day 1 and at cycle 7 day 1. The samples were drawn from a first-in-human, open-label, multicenter phase I dose-escalation trial of ivuxolimab. Adults with locally advanced or metastatic melanoma, renal cell carcinoma, hepatocellular carcinoma or head and neck squamous cell carcinoma were enrolled in the trial. Before TCR sequencing, CD4+ T cells and CD8+ T cells from peripheral blood were sorted into separate populations.

Remarks on this clone: Which antigen it targets is not known. Nothing much larger sits one base from this clone, and base qualities are not available.

To sequence the TCRbeta CDR3 region, genomic DNA was isolated from the sorted cells. TCRbeta CDR3 regions were sequenced using the immunoSEQ Assay. Here the immuneACCESS table is served through TCRdb, limited to in-frame sequences with V and J called. Missing clones are a known gap in these copies; in checked studies unresolved V genes cover under half, and the rest lacks a known reason. The sample table holds around 56,000 clones, of which over 75% were seen once. Under 6% of the sample goes to the ten largest clones. The chain was built from TRBV11-2 and TRBJ2-7; TRBD1 might be the D gene, on 5 matching bases. Sequenced here: CD4+ or CD8+ T cells sorted from blood, sampled in a trial of the OX40 agonist ivuxolimab. The sequence derives from an adult with an advanced solid tumor such as melanoma, head and neck, liver or kidney cancer. In nucleotide form, the sequence is TGTGCCAGCAGCCCCGAGGCAGGGCAAAACTACGAGCAGTACTTC. It specifies CASSPEAGQNYEQYF. The reference TRBV11-2 and TRBJ2-7 proteins fill in what lies around the CDR3, so the full variable domain reads EAGVAQSPRYKIIEKRQSVAFWCNPISGHATLYWYQQILGQGPKLLIQFQNNGVVDDSQLPKDRFSAERLKGVDSTLKIQPAKLEDSAVYLCASSPEAGQNYEQYFGPGTRLTVT.